This T cell receptor (beta chain) stems from a study of T-cell reconstitution after alpha-beta-depleted transplantation in children. Preparation of the TCRbeta library involved a method that used unique molecular identifiers. TCRdb recomputed calls from the PCR reads with MiXCR, one row per CDR3 protein. The sample holds hundreds of thousands of distinct CDR3 sequences, 30% to 35% seen once. CDR3 size: 14 residues. Germline V gene sequence: CDR1 LNHNV, CDR2 YYDKDF (reference sequence). Trimming left V 1 base short and J 4 bases short, with 11 bases between. This TCR came from a human donor who donated a stem cell graft to a child with aplastic anemia. The chain carries TRBV15 and TRBJ2-7, with a weak D call TRBD2 (5 bases). The sequencing used PBMCs from the stem cell graft donor, collected from the stem cell graft. Here the CDR3 reads CATSRGGKYYEQYF. The CDR3 DNA reads TGTGCCACCAGCAGAGGAGGGAAGTATTACGAGCAGTACTTC. Full variable domain (outside the CDR3, taken from reference TRBV15 and TRBJ2-7): DAMVIQNPRYQVTQFGKPVTLSCSQTLNHNVMYWYQQKSSQAPKLLFHYYDKDFNNEADTPDNFQSRRPNTSFCFLDIRSPGLGDTAMYLCATSRGGKYYEQYFGPGTRLTVT.